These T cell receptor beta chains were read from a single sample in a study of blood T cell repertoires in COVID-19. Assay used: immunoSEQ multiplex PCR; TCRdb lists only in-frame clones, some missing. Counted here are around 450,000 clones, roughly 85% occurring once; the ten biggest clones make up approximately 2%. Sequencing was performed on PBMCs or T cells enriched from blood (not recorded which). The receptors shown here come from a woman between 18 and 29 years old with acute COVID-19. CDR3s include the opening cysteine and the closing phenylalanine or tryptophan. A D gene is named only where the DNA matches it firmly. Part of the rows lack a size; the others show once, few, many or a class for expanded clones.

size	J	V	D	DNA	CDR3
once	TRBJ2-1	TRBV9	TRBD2	TGTGCCAGCAGCGTTACTAGCGGGAGTGGTAATGAGCAGTTCTTC	CASSVTSGSGNEQFF
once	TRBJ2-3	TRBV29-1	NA	TGCAGCGTCGGAAGCCTCCGGGACCACGGAGGGGATACGCAGTATTTT	CSVGSLRDHGGDTQYF
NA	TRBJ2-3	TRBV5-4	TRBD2	TGTGCCAGCAGCTTCGCGGGGGAGCGCACAGATACGCAGTATTTT	CASSFAGERTDTQYF
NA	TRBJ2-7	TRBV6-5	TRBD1	TGTGCCAGCAGGTCCCCGGGACAGGGATACGAGCAGTACTTC	CASRSPGQGYEQYF
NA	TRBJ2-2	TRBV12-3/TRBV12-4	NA	TGTGCCAGCAGTTCTCGAGACACCGGGGAGCTGTTTTTT	CASSSRDTGELFF
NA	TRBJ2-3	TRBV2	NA	TGTGCCAGCAGTAGCGGCACAGATACGCAGTATTTT	CASSSGTDTQYF
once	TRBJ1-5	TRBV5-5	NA	TGTGCCAGCAGGGCGGAGTATAGCAATCAGCCCCAGCATTTT	CASRAEYSNQPQHF
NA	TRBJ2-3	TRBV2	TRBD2	TGTGCCAGCAGTGCTTGGACTAGCGCCTCAGATACGCAGTATTTT	CASSAWTSASDTQYF
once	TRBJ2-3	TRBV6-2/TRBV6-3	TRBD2	TGTGCCAGCAGTTACTATACTTACACTAGCGGGGCATCAGATACGCAGTATTTT	CASSYYTYTSGASDTQYF
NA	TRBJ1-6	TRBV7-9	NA	TGTGCCAGCAGCTTAGTTGTACACAATTCACCCCTCCACTTT	CASSLVVHNSPLHF
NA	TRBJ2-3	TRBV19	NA	TGTGCCAGTACCCAAGGGGTCACAGATACGCAGTATTTT	CASTQGVTDTQYF
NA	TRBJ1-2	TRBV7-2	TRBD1	TGTGCCAGCAGCCGGGACAGGGGGGAAGCAGTCTATGGCTACACCTTC	CASSRDRGEAVYGYTF
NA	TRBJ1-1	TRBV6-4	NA	TGTGCCAGCAGTGCGGACAGAGGCACTGAAGCTTTCTTT	CASSADRGTEAFF
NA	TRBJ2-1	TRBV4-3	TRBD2	TGCGCCAGCAGCCAAGATGGACTAGTCAGGAGTGATGAGCAGTTCTTC	CASSQDGLVRSDEQFF
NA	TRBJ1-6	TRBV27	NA	TGTGCCAGCAGTCACTGGACAGTCAATAATTCACCCCTCCACTTT	CASSHWTVNNSPLHF
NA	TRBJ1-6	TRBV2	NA	TGTGCCAGCTGGGAGATGAGCTCCTATAATTCACCCCTCCACTTT	CASWEMSSYNSPLHF
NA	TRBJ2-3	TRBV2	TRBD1	TGTGCCAGCAGAGTTGACAGGGGGGTTGCAGATACGCAGTATTTT	CASRVDRGVADTQYF
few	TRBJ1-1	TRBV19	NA	TGTGCCAGTAGTACTCGTGGGGGCTTCAGGGGTGAAGCTTTCTTT	CASSTRGGFRGEAFF
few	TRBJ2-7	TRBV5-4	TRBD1	TGTGCCAGCAGCTTAGGACAGGGTCGGTACGAGCAGTACTTC	CASSLGQGRYEQYF
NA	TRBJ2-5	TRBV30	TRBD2	TGTGCCTGGAGTATGTGGGTGGCTAGCGGGGAGACCCAGTACTTC	CAWSMWVASGETQYF
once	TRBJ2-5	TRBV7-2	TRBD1	TGTGCCAGCAGCTCAACAGGGGGGGAGACCCAGTACTTC	CASSSTGGETQYF
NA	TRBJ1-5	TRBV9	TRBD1	TGTGCCAGCAGCGTAGATACAGGGGTTAATCAGCCCCAGCATTTT	CASSVDTGVNQPQHF
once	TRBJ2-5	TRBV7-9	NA	TGTGCCAGCACCCCGGGCGGGCAAGAGACCCAGTACTTC	CASTPGGQETQYF
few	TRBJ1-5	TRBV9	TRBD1	TGTGCCAGCAGCGTAGGACAGGGGACTAGCAATCAGCCCCAGCATTTT	CASSVGQGTSNQPQHF
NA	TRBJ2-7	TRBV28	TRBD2	TGTGCCAGCACGCTGGGCGGGAGAAGGGACGAGCAGTACTTC	CASTLGGRRDEQYF
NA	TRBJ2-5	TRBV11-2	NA	TGTGCCAGCAGCCCAATGGGAGTACAAGAGACCCAGTACTTC	CASSPMGVQETQYF
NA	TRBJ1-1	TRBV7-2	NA	TGTGCCAGCAGCTTATACGGGATGGCCACGAGTCGGAACACTGAAGCTTTCTTT	CASSLYGMATSRNTEAFF
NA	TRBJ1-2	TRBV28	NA	TGTGCCAGCAGTACTCCAACAGGGACGAACGGAATCCTAAACTATGGCTACACCTTC	CASSTPTGTNGILNYGYTF
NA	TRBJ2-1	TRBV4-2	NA	TGTGCCAGCAGCCAAGATTCAGGAGCGGACAATGAGCAGTTCTTC	CASSQDSGADNEQFF
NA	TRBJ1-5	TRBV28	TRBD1	TGTGCCAGCAGCCCCCCCGATCGGACAGGGGAGGGCAATCAGCCCCAGCATTTT	CASSPPDRTGEGNQPQHF
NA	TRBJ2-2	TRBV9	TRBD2	TGTGCCAGCAGTCCCCCCTCGGGGGGTAGGGGCACCGGGGAGCTGTTTTTT	CASSPPSGGRGTGELFF
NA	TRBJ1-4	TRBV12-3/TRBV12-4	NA	TGTGCCAGCAGCCCAACCCCCAGTGAAAAACTGTTTTTT	CASSPTPSEKLFF
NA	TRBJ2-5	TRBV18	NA	TGTGCCAGCTCACCGTCCGGGACCCAGTACTTC	CASSPSGTQYF
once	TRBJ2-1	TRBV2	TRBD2	TGTGCCAGCCGACTAGCGGGAGGCTACAATGAGCAGTTCTTC	CASRLAGGYNEQFF
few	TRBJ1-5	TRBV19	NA	TGTGCCAGTAGTTCACACAATCAGCCCCAGCATTTT	CASSSHNQPQHF
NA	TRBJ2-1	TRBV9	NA	TGTGCCAGCAGCGTAGAATCTACCTATGAGCAGTTCTTC	CASSVESTYEQFF
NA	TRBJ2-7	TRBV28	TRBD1	TGTGCCAGCAGACCCGGGACAGGGGGCTACGAGCAGTACTTC	CASRPGTGGYEQYF
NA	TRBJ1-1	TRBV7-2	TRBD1	TGTGCCAGCAGCAGGGACAGGGTCGACACTGAAGCTTTCTTT	CASSRDRVDTEAFF
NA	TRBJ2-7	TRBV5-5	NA	TGTGCCAGCAGCTTGTGGGGAGGAAACTACGAGCAGTACTTC	CASSLWGGNYEQYF
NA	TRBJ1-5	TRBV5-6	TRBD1	TGTGCCAGCAGCTTGGGGGACAGAAATAATCAGCCCCAGCATTTT	CASSLGDRNNQPQHF
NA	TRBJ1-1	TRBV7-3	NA	TGTGCCAGCAGCTTATCTGGGGGGGCGCTCACTGAAGCTTTCTTT	CASSLSGGALTEAFF
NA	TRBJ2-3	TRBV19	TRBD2	TGTGCCAGTAGTTCGCGGGAGGGCACAGATACGCAGTATTTT	CASSSREGTDTQYF
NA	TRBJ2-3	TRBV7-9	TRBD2	TGTGCCAGCAGCACCCGGGGACTAGCGGGGGGGCCGTCGAGGACCGATACGCAGTATTTT	CASSTRGLAGGPSRTDTQYF
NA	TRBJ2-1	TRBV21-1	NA	TGTGCCAGCAGCAAAGGGCCTTCAGTAAATGAGCAGTTCTTC	CASSKGPSVNEQFF
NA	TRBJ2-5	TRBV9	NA	TGTGCCAGCAGCGGAAAGTACAGGGATGAGACCCAGTACTTC	CASSGKYRDETQYF
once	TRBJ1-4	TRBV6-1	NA	TGTGCCAGCAGTGAAAGGGGCAGGGGCATTAATGAAAAACTGTTTTTT	CASSERGRGINEKLFF
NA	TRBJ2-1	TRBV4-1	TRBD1	TGCGCCAGCAGCCCCGGACAGGGGGCTTACAATGAGCAGTTCTTC	CASSPGQGAYNEQFF
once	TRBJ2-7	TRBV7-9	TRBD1	TGTGCCAGCAGCGACGGACAGGGTAGTCCCTACGAGCAGTACTTC	CASSDGQGSPYEQYF
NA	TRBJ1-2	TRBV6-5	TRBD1	TGTGCCAGCAGTTACAAAACAGGGGTCCGGGGCTACACCTTC	CASSYKTGVRGYTF
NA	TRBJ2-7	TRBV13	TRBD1	TGTGCCAGCAGCTCGTCATGGGACAGCTACGAGCAGTACTTC	CASSSSWDSYEQYF
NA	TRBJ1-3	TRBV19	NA	TGTGCCAGTAGTATCCTCGGAGTCCTTCTCTCTGGAAACACCATATATTTT	CASSILGVLLSGNTIYF